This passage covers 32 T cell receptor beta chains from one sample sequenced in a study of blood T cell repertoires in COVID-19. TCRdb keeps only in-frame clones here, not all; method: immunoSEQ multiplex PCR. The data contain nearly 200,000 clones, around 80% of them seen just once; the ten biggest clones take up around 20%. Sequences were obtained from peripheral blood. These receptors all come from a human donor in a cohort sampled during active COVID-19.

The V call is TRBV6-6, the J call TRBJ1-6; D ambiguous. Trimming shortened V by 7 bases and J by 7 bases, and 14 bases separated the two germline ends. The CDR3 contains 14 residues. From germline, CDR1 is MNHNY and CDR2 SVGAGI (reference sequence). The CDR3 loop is CASTAGLGNSPLHF. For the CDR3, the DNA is TGTGCCAGCACAGCTGGACTGGGCAATTCACCCCTCCACTTT.

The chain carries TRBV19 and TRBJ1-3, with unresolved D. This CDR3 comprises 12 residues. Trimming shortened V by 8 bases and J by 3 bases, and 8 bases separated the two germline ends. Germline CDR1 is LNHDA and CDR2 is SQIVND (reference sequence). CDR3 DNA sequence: TGTGCCAGTGGGCTTTATGGAAACACCATATATTTT. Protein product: CASGLYGNTIYF.

In DNA form, the CDR3 reads TGTGCCAGTAGTAACGACAGGGTCGGTCAGCCCCAGCATTTT. It yields the protein CASSNDRVGQPQHF. The genes are TRBV19 and TRBJ1-5; 7 positions match TRBD1. The junction had 6 bases not matched to a gene; V was cut back by 4 bases and J by 6 bases. The germline CDR1 and CDR2 sequences are LNHDA and SQIVND (reference sequence). The CDR3 totals 14 residues.

The CDR3 bases are TGTGCCAGCAGCTTTACAGACTATGGCTACACCTTC. This translates into CASSFTDYGYTF. The V gene is TRBV11-2, the J gene TRBJ1-2; the D is unclear. CDR1 is SGHAT and CDR2 is FQNNGV in the germline V gene. V was cut by 3 bases and J by 3 bases, with 5 bases left in between. The CDR3 runs to 12 residues.

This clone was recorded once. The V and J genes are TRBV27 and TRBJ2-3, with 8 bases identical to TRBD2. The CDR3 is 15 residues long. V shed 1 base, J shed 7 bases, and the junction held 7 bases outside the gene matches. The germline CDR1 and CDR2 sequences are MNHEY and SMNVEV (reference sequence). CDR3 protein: CASSLYSGTGNTQYF. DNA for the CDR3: TGTGCCAGCAGTTTATATAGCGGGACTGGGAATACGCAGTATTTT.

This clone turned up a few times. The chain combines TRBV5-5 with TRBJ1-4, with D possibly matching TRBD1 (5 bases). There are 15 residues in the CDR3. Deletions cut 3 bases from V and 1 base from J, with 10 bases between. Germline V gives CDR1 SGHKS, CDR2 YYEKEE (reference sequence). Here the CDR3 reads CASSYQGGTNEKLFF. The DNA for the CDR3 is TGTGCCAGCAGCTATCAGGGTGGAACTAATGAAAAACTGTTTTTT.

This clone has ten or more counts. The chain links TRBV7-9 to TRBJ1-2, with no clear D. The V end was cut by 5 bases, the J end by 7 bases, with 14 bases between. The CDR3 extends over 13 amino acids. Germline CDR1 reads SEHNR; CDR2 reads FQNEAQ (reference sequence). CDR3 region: CASSVVEGSGYTF. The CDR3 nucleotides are TGTGCCAGCAGCGTAGTCGAGGGATCTGGCTACACCTTC.

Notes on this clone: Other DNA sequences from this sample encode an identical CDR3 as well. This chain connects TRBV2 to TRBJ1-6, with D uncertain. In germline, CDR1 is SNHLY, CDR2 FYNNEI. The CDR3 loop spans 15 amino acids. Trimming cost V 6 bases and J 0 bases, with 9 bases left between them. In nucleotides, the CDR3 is TGTGCCAGCAGAAGACGGAGCTCCTATAATTCACCCCTCCACTTT. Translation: CASRRRSSYNSPLHF.

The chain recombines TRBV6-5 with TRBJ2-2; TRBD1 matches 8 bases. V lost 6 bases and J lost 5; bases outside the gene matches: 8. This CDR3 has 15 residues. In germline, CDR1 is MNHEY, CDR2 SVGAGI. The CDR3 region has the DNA TGTGCCAGCAGAACTCGGACAGGGAATACCGGGGAGCTGTTTTTT. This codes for CASRTRTGNTGELFF.

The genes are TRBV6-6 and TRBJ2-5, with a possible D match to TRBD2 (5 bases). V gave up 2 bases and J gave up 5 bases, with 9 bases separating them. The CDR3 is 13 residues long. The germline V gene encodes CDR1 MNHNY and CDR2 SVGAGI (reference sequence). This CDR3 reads CASSYGSPETQYF. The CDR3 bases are TGTGCCAGCAGTTACGGGAGCCCGGAGACCCAGTACTTC.

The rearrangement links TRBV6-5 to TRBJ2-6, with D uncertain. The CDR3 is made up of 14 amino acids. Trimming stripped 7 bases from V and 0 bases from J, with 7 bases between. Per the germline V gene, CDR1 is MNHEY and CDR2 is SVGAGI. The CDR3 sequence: CASMGISGANVLTF. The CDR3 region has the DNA TGTGCCAGCATGGGCATCTCTGGGGCCAACGTCCTGACTTTC.

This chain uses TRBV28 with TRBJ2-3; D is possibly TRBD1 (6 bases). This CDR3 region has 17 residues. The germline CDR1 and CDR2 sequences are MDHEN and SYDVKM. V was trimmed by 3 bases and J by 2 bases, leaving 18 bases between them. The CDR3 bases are TGTGCCAGCAGTTTGAGTGGGACGACAGGACTCACAGATACGCAGTATTTT. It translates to CASSLSGTTGLTDTQYF.

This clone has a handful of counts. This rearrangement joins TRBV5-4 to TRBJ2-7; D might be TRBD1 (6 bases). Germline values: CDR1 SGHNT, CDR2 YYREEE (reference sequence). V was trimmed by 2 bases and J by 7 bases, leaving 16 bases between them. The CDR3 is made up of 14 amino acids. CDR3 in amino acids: CASSFGAPRGEQYF. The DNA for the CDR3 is TGTGCCAGCAGCTTTGGGGCGCCGAGGGGGGAGCAGTACTTC.

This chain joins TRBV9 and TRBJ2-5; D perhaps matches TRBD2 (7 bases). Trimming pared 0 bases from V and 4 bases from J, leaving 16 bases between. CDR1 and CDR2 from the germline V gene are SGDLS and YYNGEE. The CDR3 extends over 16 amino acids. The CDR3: CASSVGGGGARETQYF. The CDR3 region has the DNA TGTGCCAGCAGCGTAGGAGGTGGGGGGGCCCGAGAGACCCAGTACTTC.

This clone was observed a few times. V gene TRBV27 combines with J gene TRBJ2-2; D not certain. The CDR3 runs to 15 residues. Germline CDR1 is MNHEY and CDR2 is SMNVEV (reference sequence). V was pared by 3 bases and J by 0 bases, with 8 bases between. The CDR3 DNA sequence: TGTGCCAGCAGTTTTAGAACAGCGAACACCGGGGAGCTGTTTTTT. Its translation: CASSFRTANTGELFF.

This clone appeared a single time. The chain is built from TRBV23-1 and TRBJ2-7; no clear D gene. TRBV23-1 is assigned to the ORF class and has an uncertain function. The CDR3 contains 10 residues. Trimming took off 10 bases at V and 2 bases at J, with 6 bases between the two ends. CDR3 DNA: TGCGCCAAGGAGCCCTACGAGCAGTACGTC. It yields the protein CAKEPYEQYV.

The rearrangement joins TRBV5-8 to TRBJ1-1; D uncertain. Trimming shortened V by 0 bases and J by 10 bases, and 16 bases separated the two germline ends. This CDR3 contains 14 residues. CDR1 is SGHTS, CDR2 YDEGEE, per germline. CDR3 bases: TGTGCCAGCAGCTTGGACTCCCGGAGGATCGGAGCTTTCTTT. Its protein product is CASSLDSRRIGAFF.

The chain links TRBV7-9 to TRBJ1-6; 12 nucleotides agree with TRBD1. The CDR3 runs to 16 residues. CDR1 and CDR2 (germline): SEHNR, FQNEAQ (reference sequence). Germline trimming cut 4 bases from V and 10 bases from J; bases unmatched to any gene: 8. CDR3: CASSSGQGAVLSPLHF. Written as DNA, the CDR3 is TGTGCCAGCAGCTCGGGACAGGGGGCGGTTTTGTCACCCCTCCACTTT.

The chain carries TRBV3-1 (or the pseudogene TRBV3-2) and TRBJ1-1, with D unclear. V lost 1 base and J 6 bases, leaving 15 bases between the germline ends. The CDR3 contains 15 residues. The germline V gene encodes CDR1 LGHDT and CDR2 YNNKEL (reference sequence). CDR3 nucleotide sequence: TGTGCCAGCAGCCAAGTTCAGGAGGGAGGGTCTGAAGCTTTCTTT. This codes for CASSQVQEGGSEAFF.

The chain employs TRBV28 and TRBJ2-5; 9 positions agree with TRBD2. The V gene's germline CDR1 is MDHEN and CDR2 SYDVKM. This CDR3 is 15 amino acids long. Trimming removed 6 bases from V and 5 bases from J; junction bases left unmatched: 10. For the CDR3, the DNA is TGTGCCAGCAGCCCCTGGCGGGAGGGCTCTGAGACCCAGTACTTC. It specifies CASSPWREGSETQYF.

CDR3 loop: CASSSGHPYEQYF. The DNA for the CDR3 is TGTGCCAGCAGCTCGGGACACCCCTACGAGCAGTACTTC. The J gene is TRBJ2-7, the V gene TRBV5-4, with D possibly TRBD1 on 6 matching bases. This CDR3 has 13 amino acids. Trimming shortened V by 3 bases and J by 2 bases, and 9 bases separated the two germline ends. Germline values: CDR1 SGHNT, CDR2 YYREEE (reference sequence). Complete variable domain (other parts from reference TRBV5-4 and TRBJ2-7): ETGVTQSPTHLIKTRGQQVTLRCSSQSGHNTVSWYQQALGQGPQFIFQYYREEENGRGNFPPRFSGLQFPNYSSELNVNALELDDSALYLCASSSGHPYEQYFGPGTRLTVT.

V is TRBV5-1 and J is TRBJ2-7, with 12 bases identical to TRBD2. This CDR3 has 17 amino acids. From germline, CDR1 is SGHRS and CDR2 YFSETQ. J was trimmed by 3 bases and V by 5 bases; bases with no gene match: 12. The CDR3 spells CASRSGLAGAKYYEQYF. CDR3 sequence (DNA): TGCGCCAGCAGATCGGGACTAGCGGGCGCAAAGTACTACGAGCAGTACTTC. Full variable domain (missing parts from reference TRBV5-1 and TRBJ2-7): KAGVTQTPRYLIKTRGQQVTLSCSPISGHRSVSWYQQTPGQGLQFLFEYFSETQRNKGNFPGRFSGRQFSNSRSEMNVSTLELGDSALYLCASRSGLAGAKYYEQYFGPGTRLTVT.

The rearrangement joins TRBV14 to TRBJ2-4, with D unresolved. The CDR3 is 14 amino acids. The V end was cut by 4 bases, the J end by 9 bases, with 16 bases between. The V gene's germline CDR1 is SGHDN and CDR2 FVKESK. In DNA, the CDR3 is TGTGCCAGCAGCCCCCTAGGCCCGACCGGCATTCAGTACTTC. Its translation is CASSPLGPTGIQYF. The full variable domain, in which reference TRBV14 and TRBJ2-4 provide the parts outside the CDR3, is EAGVTQFPSHSVIEKGQTVTLRCDPISGHDNLYWYRRVMGKEIKFLLHFVKESKQDESGMPNNRFLAERTGGTYSTLKVQPAELEDSGVYFCASSPLGPTGIQYFGAGTRLSVL.

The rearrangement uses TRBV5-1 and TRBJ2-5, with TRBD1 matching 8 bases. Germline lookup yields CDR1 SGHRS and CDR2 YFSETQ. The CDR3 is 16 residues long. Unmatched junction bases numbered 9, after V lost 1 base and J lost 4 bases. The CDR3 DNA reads TGCGCCAGCAGCTTGCCGGGGGTAGGGACAGGAGAGACCCAGTACTTC. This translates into CASSLPGVGTGETQYF.

CDR3 nucleotide sequence: TGCAGCGCCGGACGACAGGCGTACACTGAAGCTTTCTTT. Residues: CSAGRQAYTEAFF. The chain uses TRBV29-1 and TRBJ1-1, with a weak D call TRBD1 (6 bases). Trimming left V 7 bases short and J 3 bases short, with 15 bases between. Looked up from germline, CDR1 is SQVTM and CDR2 is ANQGSEA. The CDR3 runs to 13 residues.

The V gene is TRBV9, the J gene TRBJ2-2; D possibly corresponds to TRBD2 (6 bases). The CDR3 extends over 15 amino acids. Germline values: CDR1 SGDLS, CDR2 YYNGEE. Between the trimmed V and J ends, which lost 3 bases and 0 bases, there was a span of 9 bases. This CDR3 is CASSELASNTGELFF. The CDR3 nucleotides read TGTGCCAGCAGCGAACTAGCCTCGAACACCGGGGAGCTGTTTTTT.

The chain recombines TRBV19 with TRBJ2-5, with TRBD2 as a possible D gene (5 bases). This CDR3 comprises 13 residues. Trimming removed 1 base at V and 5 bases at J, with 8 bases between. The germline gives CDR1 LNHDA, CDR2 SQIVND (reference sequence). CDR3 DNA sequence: TGTGCCAGTAGTATAGGGAGGATGGAGACCCAGTACTTC. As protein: CASSIGRMETQYF.

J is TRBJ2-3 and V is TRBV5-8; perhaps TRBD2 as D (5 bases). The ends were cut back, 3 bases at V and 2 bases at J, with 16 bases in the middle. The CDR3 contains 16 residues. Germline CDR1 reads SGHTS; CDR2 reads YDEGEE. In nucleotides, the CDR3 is TGTGCCAGCAGCTACGGACTGGGCGCGACCACAGATACGCAGTATTTT. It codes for CASSYGLGATTDTQYF. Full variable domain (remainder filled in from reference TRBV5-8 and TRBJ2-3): EAGVTQSPTHLIKTRGQQATLRCSPISGHTSVYWYQQALGLGLQFLLWYDEGEERNRGNFPPRFSGRQFPNYSSELNVNALELEDSALYLCASSYGLGATTDTQYFGPGTRLTVL.

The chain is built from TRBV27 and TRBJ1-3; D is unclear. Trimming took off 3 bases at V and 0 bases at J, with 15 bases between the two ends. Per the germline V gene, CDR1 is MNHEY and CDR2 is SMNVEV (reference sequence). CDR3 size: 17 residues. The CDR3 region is CASSFSGSGSSGNTIYF. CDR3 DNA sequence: TGTGCCAGCAGTTTCTCGGGGTCCGGCTCCTCTGGAAACACCATATATTTT.

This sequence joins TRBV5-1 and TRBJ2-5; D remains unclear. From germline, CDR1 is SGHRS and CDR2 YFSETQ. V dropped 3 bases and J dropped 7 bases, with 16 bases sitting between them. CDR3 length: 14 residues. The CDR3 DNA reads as TGCGCCAGCAGCTCGTACCTTGTAGCTGGGACCCAGTACTTC. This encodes CASSSYLVAGTQYF. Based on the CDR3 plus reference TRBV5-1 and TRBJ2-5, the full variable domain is KAGVTQTPRYLIKTRGQQVTLSCSPISGHRSVSWYQQTPGQGLQFLFEYFSETQRNKGNFPGRFSGRQFSNSRSEMNVSTLELGDSALYLCASSSYLVAGTQYFGPGTRLLVL.

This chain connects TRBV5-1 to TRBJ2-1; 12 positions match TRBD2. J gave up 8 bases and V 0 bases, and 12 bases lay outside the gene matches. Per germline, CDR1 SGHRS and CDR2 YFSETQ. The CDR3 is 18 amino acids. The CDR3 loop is CASSLAGLAGGQEDEQFF. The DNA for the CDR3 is TGCGCCAGCAGCTTGGCCGGTCTAGCGGGAGGGCAGGAAGATGAGCAGTTCTTC. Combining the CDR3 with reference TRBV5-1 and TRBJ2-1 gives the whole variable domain KAGVTQTPRYLIKTRGQQVTLSCSPISGHRSVSWYQQTPGQGLQFLFEYFSETQRNKGNFPGRFSGRQFSNSRSEMNVSTLELGDSALYLCASSLAGLAGGQEDEQFFGPGTRLTVL.

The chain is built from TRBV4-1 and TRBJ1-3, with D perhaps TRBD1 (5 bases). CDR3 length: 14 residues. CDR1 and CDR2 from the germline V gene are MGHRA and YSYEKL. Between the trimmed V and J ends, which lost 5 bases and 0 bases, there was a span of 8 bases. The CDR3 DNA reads TGCGCCAGCAGCGACAGAGCCTCTGGAAACACCATATATTTT. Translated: CASSDRASGNTIYF.